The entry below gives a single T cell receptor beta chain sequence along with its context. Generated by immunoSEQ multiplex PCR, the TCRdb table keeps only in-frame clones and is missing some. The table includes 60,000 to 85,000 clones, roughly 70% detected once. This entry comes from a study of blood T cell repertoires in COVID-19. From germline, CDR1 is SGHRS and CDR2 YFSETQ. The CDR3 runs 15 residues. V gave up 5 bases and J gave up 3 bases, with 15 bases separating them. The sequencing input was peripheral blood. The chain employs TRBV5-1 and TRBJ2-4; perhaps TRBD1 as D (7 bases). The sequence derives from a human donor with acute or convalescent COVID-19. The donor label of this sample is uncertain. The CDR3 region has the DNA TGCGCCAGCAGGGAGGGGTCAGGGGGCAAAAACATTCAGTACTTC. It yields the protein CASREGSGGKNIQYF.